This paragraph covers one T cell receptor beta chain sequence. This clonotype has just a few counts. Its antigen is currently not known. No much larger clonotype is one base removed from it; base qualities were not supplied. This record comes from a study of CDR3 diversity in severe acne (dated by TCRdb to the late 2010s). Library creation used PCR. TCRdb names Illumina HiSeq 2000 as the instrument used. The raw public data were reprocessed by TCRdb itself: fastp quality trimming at Q25, MiXCR clonotype calling, in-frame beta chains only. Entries are consolidated by CDR3 protein sequence, retaining the most common genes and DNA. The sample records about 98,000 distinct CDR3 sequences, roughly 51% of which are singletons. The ten largest clones take up about an eighth of the sample. The TCR comes from a male donor with acne. The sequencing input was blood.

The DNA sequence follows: TGTGCCAGCAGCTTGGGAAACAGAGCAACTAATGAAAAACTGTTTTTT. Translated, this is CASSLGNRATNEKLFF. The chain employs TRBV7-9 and TRBJ1-4; no D gene can be assigned with confidence. Measured from the cysteine to the phenylalanine, the CDR3 is 16 residues long. Left in the record is the CDR3 DNA by itself, 48 bases read in frame from the first base. V is pared back by 3 bases and J by 0 bases, with 11 bases lying between the germline termini. Looking up the germline V gene (reference sequence) yields CDR1 SEHNR and CDR2 FQNEAQ.